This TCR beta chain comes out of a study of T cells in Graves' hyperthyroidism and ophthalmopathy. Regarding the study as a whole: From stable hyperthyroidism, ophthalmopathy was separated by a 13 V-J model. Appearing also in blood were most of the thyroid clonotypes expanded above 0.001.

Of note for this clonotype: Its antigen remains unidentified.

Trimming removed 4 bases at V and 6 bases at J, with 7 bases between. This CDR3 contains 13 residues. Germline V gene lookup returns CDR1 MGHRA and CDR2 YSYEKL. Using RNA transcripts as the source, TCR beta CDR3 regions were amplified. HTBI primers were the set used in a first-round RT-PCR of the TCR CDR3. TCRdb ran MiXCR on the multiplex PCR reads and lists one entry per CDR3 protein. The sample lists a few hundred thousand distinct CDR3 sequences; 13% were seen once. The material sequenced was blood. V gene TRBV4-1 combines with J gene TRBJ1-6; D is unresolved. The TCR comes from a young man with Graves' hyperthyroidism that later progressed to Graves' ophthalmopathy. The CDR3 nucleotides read TGCGCCAGCAGCCCCGTCCCTAATTCACCCCTCCACTTT. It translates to CASSPVPNSPLHF.